Listed below are T cell receptor beta chains from one sample, sequenced in a study of OX40 agonist ivuxolimab in advanced cancers. The protocol was immunoSEQ multiplex PCR, while the TCRdb copy is restricted to in-frame clones and leaves out a portion. This table has 65,000 to 80,000 clones, around nine tenths appearing once. The sample was CD4+ or CD8+ T cells sorted from blood, taken in a trial of the OX40 agonist ivuxolimab. Every receptor here comes from an adult with an advanced solid tumor such as melanoma, head and neck, liver or kidney cancer. Both conserved end residues are part of each CDR3. The D gene is left open where the match is weak. Size is stated for part of the rows, as once, few or many counts, or as a class when the clone is expanded.

v_call: TRBV5-1
cdr3_length: 15
d_call: .
clone_size: .
j_call: TRBJ1-2
cdr3_nt: TGCGCCAGCAGCTCCCTACAGGGAGAGGACTATGGCTACACCTTC
cdr3_aa: CASSSLQGEDYGYTF

v_call: TRBV5-1
cdr3_length: 17
d_call: TRBD1
clone_size: .
j_call: TRBJ2-3
cdr3_nt: TGCGCCAGCAGCCCCTCGACCGGGACAGGGGTGGAGGATACGCAGTATTTT
cdr3_aa: CASSPSTGTGVEDTQYF

v_call: TRBV2
cdr3_length: 15
d_call: .
clone_size: .
j_call: TRBJ1-1
cdr3_nt: TGTGCCAGCCACTACCTTCGGGGGAAAGACACTGAAGCTTTCTTT
cdr3_aa: CASHYLRGKDTEAFF

v_call: TRBV5-1
cdr3_length: 15
d_call: .
clone_size: .
j_call: TRBJ2-3
cdr3_nt: TGCGCCAGCAGCTTGGAGCTCTCCCCCACAGATACGCAGTATTTT
cdr3_aa: CASSLELSPTDTQYF

v_call: TRBV28
cdr3_length: 16
d_call: .
clone_size: .
j_call: TRBJ1-6
cdr3_nt: TGTGCCAGCACGGGACTCCTTGACAATTATAATTCACCCCTCCACTTT
cdr3_aa: CASTGLLDNYNSPLHF

v_call: TRBV7-2
cdr3_length: 15
d_call: .
clone_size: few
j_call: TRBJ2-7
cdr3_nt: TGTGCCAGCAGCCCACCCGGCAGGCCCCCCTACGAGCAGTACTTC
cdr3_aa: CASSPPGRPPYEQYF

v_call: TRBV27
cdr3_length: 15
d_call: .
clone_size: .
j_call: TRBJ1-4
cdr3_nt: TGTGCCAGCAGTTCGGGACATCTTCTCAGGGAAAAACTGTTTTTT
cdr3_aa: CASSSGHLLREKLFF

v_call: TRBV7-9
cdr3_length: 16
d_call: TRBD2
clone_size: few
j_call: TRBJ2-5
cdr3_nt: TGTGCCAGCAGCTTAGCCGGGGGAGGGGTCCCAGAGACCCAGTACTTC
cdr3_aa: CASSLAGGGVPETQYF

v_call: TRBV11-2
cdr3_length: 14
d_call: .
clone_size: .
j_call: TRBJ1-2
cdr3_nt: TGTGCCAGCAGCTTAGATGGTAGGAACTATGGCTACACCTTC
cdr3_aa: CASSLDGRNYGYTF

v_call: TRBV5-1
cdr3_length: 16
d_call: TRBD2
clone_size: .
j_call: TRBJ2-3
cdr3_nt: TGCGCCAGCAGCGCTGCCGGGACTAGGTCTGTCAATACGCAGTATTTT
cdr3_aa: CASSAAGTRSVNTQYF

v_call: TRBV29-1
cdr3_length: 18
d_call: TRBD2
clone_size: .
j_call: TRBJ2-7
cdr3_nt: TGCAGCGTTGAAGACCCTACAGGAGGGAGGGGCAAGGCCTACGAGCAGTACTTC
cdr3_aa: CSVEDPTGGRGKAYEQYF

v_call: TRBV7-6
cdr3_length: 16
d_call: .
clone_size: .
j_call: TRBJ1-5
cdr3_nt: TGTGCCAGCAGCTTATCTCAGGGGAGGGAGAATCAGCCCCAGCATTTT
cdr3_aa: CASSLSQGRENQPQHF

v_call: TRBV27
cdr3_length: 16
d_call: TRBD2
clone_size: .
j_call: TRBJ2-3
cdr3_nt: TGTGCCAGCAGTTTATTTGAGACTAGCGGGGGGGGTACGCAGTATTTT
cdr3_aa: CASSLFETSGGGTQYF

v_call: TRBV9
cdr3_length: 15
d_call: TRBD1
clone_size: once
j_call: TRBJ1-3
cdr3_nt: TGTGCCAGCAGCGCCCGACAGGGAGGGTTTGGCACCATATATTTT
cdr3_aa: CASSARQGGFGTIYF

v_call: TRBV14
cdr3_length: 13
d_call: .
clone_size: few
j_call: TRBJ1-2
cdr3_nt: TGTGCCAGCAGCCAAGATTTTTCCTATGGCTACACCTTC
cdr3_aa: CASSQDFSYGYTF

v_call: TRBV5-1
cdr3_length: 14
d_call: .
clone_size: .
j_call: TRBJ2-7
cdr3_nt: TGCGCCAGCAGCTTGGGACTCCAGGTGGGAGAGCAGTACTTC
cdr3_aa: CASSLGLQVGEQYF

v_call: TRBV5-1
cdr3_length: 17
d_call: TRBD2
clone_size: .
j_call: TRBJ2-2
cdr3_nt: TGCGCCAGCAGCCTCCGGACTAGGAGAGCGAACACCGGGGAGCTGTTTTTT
cdr3_aa: CASSLRTRRANTGELFF

v_call: TRBV11-2
cdr3_length: 14
d_call: .
clone_size: .
j_call: TRBJ2-7
cdr3_nt: TGTGCCAGCAGCTTAGAACGGACAATCAACGAGCAGTACTTC
cdr3_aa: CASSLERTINEQYF

v_call: TRBV7-2
cdr3_length: 16
d_call: TRBD1
clone_size: .
j_call: TRBJ1-3
cdr3_nt: TGTGCCAGCAGCTCCAGATCACGGACAGGGGGAAACACCATATATTTT
cdr3_aa: CASSSRSRTGGNTIYF

v_call: TRBV4-3
cdr3_length: 15
d_call: .
clone_size: .
j_call: TRBJ2-7
cdr3_nt: TGCGCCAGCAGCCAAGCGCAGTTCTCGTCCTACGAGCAGTACTTC
cdr3_aa: CASSQAQFSSYEQYF

v_call: TRBV5-4
cdr3_length: 15
d_call: .
clone_size: .
j_call: TRBJ2-2
cdr3_nt: TGTGCCAGCAGCCCGGGACTGCTGGCCACCGGGGAGCTGTTTTTT
cdr3_aa: CASSPGLLATGELFF

v_call: TRBV7-8
cdr3_length: 17
d_call: TRBD2
clone_size: .
j_call: TRBJ2-5
cdr3_nt: TGTGCCAGCAGCCAAGGACTAGCGTGGGTCACACAAGAGACCCAGTACTTC
cdr3_aa: CASSQGLAWVTQETQYF

v_call: TRBV18
cdr3_length: 16
d_call: .
clone_size: .
j_call: TRBJ1-2
cdr3_nt: TGTGCCAGCTTATCCTCGGGGCGGCCTCTGGATACTGGCTACACCTTC
cdr3_aa: CASLSSGRPLDTGYTF

v_call: TRBV7-9
cdr3_length: 14
d_call: .
clone_size: few
j_call: TRBJ1-2
cdr3_nt: TGTGCCAGCATCGGGGCTCGGGACGCCGATAGCTACACCTTC
cdr3_aa: CASIGARDADSYTF

v_call: TRBV19
cdr3_length: 16
d_call: .
clone_size: .
j_call: TRBJ1-1
cdr3_nt: TGTGCCAGTGCCCCCCGAGGGGCTCTGGGGAACACTGAAGCTTTCTTT
cdr3_aa: CASAPRGALGNTEAFF

v_call: TRBV7-8
cdr3_length: 13
d_call: .
clone_size: .
j_call: TRBJ2-1
cdr3_nt: TGTGCCAGCAGCTTAGGCAGTAACAATGAGCAGTTCTTC
cdr3_aa: CASSLGSNNEQFF

v_call: TRBV9
cdr3_length: 15
d_call: .
clone_size: .
j_call: TRBJ2-1
cdr3_nt: TGTGCCAGCAGCCCATTAGCGGCAACGTACAATGAGCAGTTCTTC
cdr3_aa: CASSPLAATYNEQFF

v_call: TRBV28
cdr3_length: 17
d_call: TRBD1
clone_size: .
j_call: TRBJ1-2
cdr3_nt: TGTGCCAGCACTGGAGGGGACAGGGTTAGCGCCGTCTATGGCTACACCTTC
cdr3_aa: CASTGGDRVSAVYGYTF

v_call: TRBV28
cdr3_length: 13
d_call: TRBD1
clone_size: once
j_call: TRBJ1-2
cdr3_nt: TGTGCCAGCTGGGACAGGCAGAACTATGGCTACACCTTC
cdr3_aa: CASWDRQNYGYTF

v_call: TRBV6-1
cdr3_length: 15
d_call: .
clone_size: once
j_call: TRBJ1-2
cdr3_nt: TGTGCCAGCAGTTCCCAGCGGGCCATTAACTATGGCTACACCTTC
cdr3_aa: CASSSQRAINYGYTF

v_call: TRBV10-3
cdr3_length: 14
d_call: .
clone_size: .
j_call: TRBJ1-5
cdr3_nt: TGTGCCTCAACCACGGACAATAGCAATCAGCCCCAGCATTTT
cdr3_aa: CASTTDNSNQPQHF

v_call: TRBV7-2
cdr3_length: 14
d_call: TRBD2
clone_size: .
j_call: TRBJ2-7
cdr3_nt: TGTGCCAGCAGCCTAGCGGGGGGGCCCTACGAGCAGTACTTC
cdr3_aa: CASSLAGGPYEQYF

v_call: TRBV7-9
cdr3_length: 12
d_call: .
clone_size: .
j_call: TRBJ1-3
cdr3_nt: TGTGCCAGCAGCCACGAAGGACGGACAGCATATTTT
cdr3_aa: CASSHEGRTAYF

v_call: TRBV11-2
cdr3_length: 16
d_call: TRBD2
clone_size: .
j_call: TRBJ2-1
cdr3_nt: TGTGCCAGCAGCTCCCTAGCGGGGGCCCCATACAATGAGCAGTTCTTC
cdr3_aa: CASSSLAGAPYNEQFF

v_call: TRBV27
cdr3_length: 15
d_call: .
clone_size: .
j_call: TRBJ1-1
cdr3_nt: TGTGCCAGTCGTTTGAGGGGGGGCGGGTTGGCTGAAGCTTTCTTT
cdr3_aa: CASRLRGGGLAEAFF

v_call: TRBV11-2
cdr3_length: 13
d_call: .
clone_size: .
j_call: TRBJ1-4
cdr3_nt: TGTGCCAGCAGCTCGAGAGTCCCAGAAAAACTGTTTTTT
cdr3_aa: CASSSRVPEKLFF

v_call: TRBV5-1
cdr3_length: 13
d_call: .
clone_size: .
j_call: TRBJ2-5
cdr3_nt: TGCGCCAGCAGCTTGGGCGGGTTGGAGACCCAGTACTTC
cdr3_aa: CASSLGGLETQYF

v_call: TRBV5-1
cdr3_length: 15
d_call: TRBD1
clone_size: few
j_call: TRBJ2-2
cdr3_nt: TGCGCCAGCAGCTTTGGGGGACAGGGCGCCGGGGAGCTGTTTTTT
cdr3_aa: CASSFGGQGAGELFF

v_call: TRBV7-3
cdr3_length: 16
d_call: TRBD2
clone_size: .
j_call: TRBJ2-2
cdr3_nt: TGTGCCAGCAGCCTCTCCACCAGCGGGAGGACCGGGGAGCTGTTTTTT
cdr3_aa: CASSLSTSGRTGELFF

v_call: TRBV5-4
cdr3_length: 16
d_call: TRBD1
clone_size: .
j_call: TRBJ1-3
cdr3_nt: TGTGCCAGCAGCTCCCATCTGACAGGGGCTGGAAACACCATATATTTT
cdr3_aa: CASSSHLTGAGNTIYF

v_call: TRBV11-2
cdr3_length: 15
d_call: .
clone_size: .
j_call: TRBJ2-2
cdr3_nt: TGTGCCAGCAGCTTCCAGAGTAGGGTGTCGGGGGAGCTGTTTTTT
cdr3_aa: CASSFQSRVSGELFF

v_call: TRBV7-3
cdr3_length: 16
d_call: .
clone_size: .
j_call: TRBJ2-2
cdr3_nt: TGTGCCAGCAGCTTAAACCCGGGGGCGGCTACCGGGGAGCTGTTTTTT
cdr3_aa: CASSLNPGAATGELFF

v_call: TRBV5-5
cdr3_length: 13
d_call: .
clone_size: .
j_call: TRBJ1-1
cdr3_nt: TGTGCCAGCAGCTCTACCCCGAACACTGAAGCTTTCTTT
cdr3_aa: CASSSTPNTEAFF

v_call: TRBV5-1
cdr3_length: 15
d_call: .
clone_size: .
j_call: TRBJ2-2
cdr3_nt: TGCGCCAGCAGATGGTCAACGGGGAACACCGGGGAGCTGTTTTTT
cdr3_aa: CASRWSTGNTGELFF

v_call: TRBV19
cdr3_length: 15
d_call: TRBD1
clone_size: .
j_call: TRBJ1-1
cdr3_nt: TGTGCCAGTAGCTTAGGGGGGACAGTGAACACTGAAGCTTTCTTT
cdr3_aa: CASSLGGTVNTEAFF

v_call: TRBV9
cdr3_length: 15
d_call: .
clone_size: .
j_call: TRBJ1-2
cdr3_nt: TGTGCCAGCAGCGCCTTCCTACAAGGGAACTATGGCTACACCTTC
cdr3_aa: CASSAFLQGNYGYTF

v_call: TRBV6-5
cdr3_length: 14
d_call: .
clone_size: .
j_call: TRBJ1-5
cdr3_nt: TGTGCCAGCAGCCGGGCCTCAGGGGATCAGCCCCAGCATTTT
cdr3_aa: CASSRASGDQPQHF

v_call: TRBV6-1
cdr3_length: 14
d_call: .
clone_size: .
j_call: TRBJ2-2
cdr3_nt: TGTGCCGGTATAGGGATTCTTTCAACCGGGGAGCTGTTTTTT
cdr3_aa: CAGIGILSTGELFF

v_call: TRBV6-1
cdr3_length: 15
d_call: TRBD2
clone_size: .
j_call: TRBJ2-1
cdr3_nt: TGTGCCAGCAGTAACCCGGGACTAGCGTTCAATGAGCAGTTCTTC
cdr3_aa: CASSNPGLAFNEQFF

v_call: TRBV5-4
cdr3_length: 14
d_call: .
clone_size: .
j_call: TRBJ1-3
cdr3_nt: TGTGCCAGCAGCCAGGGGAGCTCTGGAAACACCATATATTTT
cdr3_aa: CASSQGSSGNTIYF

v_call: TRBV6-5
cdr3_length: 15
d_call: TRBD1
clone_size: once
j_call: TRBJ2-7
cdr3_nt: TGTGCCAGCAGTTACTCGGGGACAGGGTCCTACGAGCAGTACTTC
cdr3_aa: CASSYSGTGSYEQYF

v_call: TRBV9
cdr3_length: 16
d_call: .
clone_size: .
j_call: TRBJ1-1
cdr3_nt: TGTGCCAGCAGCCCAGGGTGGGGCCAATCGAACACTGAAGCTTTCTTT
cdr3_aa: CASSPGWGQSNTEAFF

v_call: TRBV5-1
cdr3_length: 15
d_call: .
clone_size: .
j_call: TRBJ1-1
cdr3_nt: TGCGCCAGCAGCTTGGACGGGACACTGAACACTGAAGCTTTCTTT
cdr3_aa: CASSLDGTLNTEAFF

v_call: TRBV5-6
cdr3_length: 16
d_call: TRBD2
clone_size: .
j_call: TRBJ2-1
cdr3_nt: TGTGCCAGCAGCTGGGGACTAGCGGGAGGTGATAGTGAGCAGTTCTTC
cdr3_aa: CASSWGLAGGDSEQFF

v_call: TRBV7-9
cdr3_length: 16
d_call: TRBD1
clone_size: .
j_call: TRBJ1-1
cdr3_nt: TGTGCCAGCAGCCGGTACCTACAGGGGCTGAACACTGAAGCTTTCTTT
cdr3_aa: CASSRYLQGLNTEAFF

v_call: TRBV9
cdr3_length: 17
d_call: TRBD2
clone_size: few
j_call: TRBJ2-1
cdr3_nt: TGTGCCAGCAGCGCAGATGCAACTAGCGTCGGTGGGGGTGAGCAGTTCTTC
cdr3_aa: CASSADATSVGGGEQFF

v_call: TRBV6-6
cdr3_length: 15
d_call: .
clone_size: .
j_call: TRBJ1-1
cdr3_nt: TGTGCCAGCAGTGACCCCGGGGCCTCTGGGACTGAAGCTTTCTTT
cdr3_aa: CASSDPGASGTEAFF

v_call: TRBV7-9
cdr3_length: 16
d_call: TRBD1
clone_size: .
j_call: TRBJ1-1
cdr3_nt: TGTGCCAGCAGCCCCCAACAGGGGGCTCGGAACACTGAAGCTTTCTTT
cdr3_aa: CASSPQQGARNTEAFF

v_call: TRBV7-9
cdr3_length: 13
d_call: .
clone_size: .
j_call: TRBJ1-1
cdr3_nt: TGTGCCAGCAGGGACAGTATGAACACTGAAGCTTTCTTT
cdr3_aa: CASRDSMNTEAFF